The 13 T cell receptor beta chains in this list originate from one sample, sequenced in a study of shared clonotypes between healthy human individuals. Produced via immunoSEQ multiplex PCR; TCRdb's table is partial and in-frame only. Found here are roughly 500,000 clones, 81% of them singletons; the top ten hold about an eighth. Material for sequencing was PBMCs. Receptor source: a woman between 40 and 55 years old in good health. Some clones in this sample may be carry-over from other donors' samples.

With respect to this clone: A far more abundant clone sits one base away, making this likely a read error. The CDR3 DNA reads as TGCGTCAGCAGCCAAGGAGGGTACTACGAGCAGTACTTC. This sequence encodes CVSSQGGYYEQYF. V usage is TRBV11-2 and J usage is TRBJ2-7; a weak D match, TRBD2 (6 bases). CDR3 length: 13 residues. CDR1 is SGHAT and CDR2 is FQNNGV in the germline V gene.

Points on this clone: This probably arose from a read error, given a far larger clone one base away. In DNA form, the CDR3 reads TGTGCCTGTACCCCGAAGGAGGGCAGGAACACTGAAGCTTTCTTT. Encoded protein: CACTPKEGRNTEAFF. The chain joins TRBV30 to TRBJ1-1; D uncertain. The CDR3 is 15 amino acids. Germline values: CDR1 GTSNPN, CDR2 SVGIG (reference sequence). V lost 6 bases, J lost 1 base, and 18 bases lay in between. The whole variable domain, filled in from reference TRBV30 and TRBJ1-1, reads SQTIHQWPATLVQPVGSPLSLECTVEGTSNPNLYWYRQAAGRGLQLLFYSVGIGQISSEVPQNLSASRPQDRQFILSSKKLLLSDSGFYLCACTPKEGRNTEAFFGQGTRLTVV.

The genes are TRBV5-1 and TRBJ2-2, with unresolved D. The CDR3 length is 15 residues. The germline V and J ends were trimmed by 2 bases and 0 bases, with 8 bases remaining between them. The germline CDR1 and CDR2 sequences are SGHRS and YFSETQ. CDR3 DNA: TGCGCCAGCAGCTTCGTGGAGACGAACACCGGGGAGCTGTTTTTT. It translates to CASSFVETNTGELFF.

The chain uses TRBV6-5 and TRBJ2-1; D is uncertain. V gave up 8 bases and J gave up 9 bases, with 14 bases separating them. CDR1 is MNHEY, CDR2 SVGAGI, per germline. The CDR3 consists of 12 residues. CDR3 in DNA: TGTGCCAGCTTGAACGATTTAGGTGAGCAGTTCTTC. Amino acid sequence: CASLNDLGEQFF.

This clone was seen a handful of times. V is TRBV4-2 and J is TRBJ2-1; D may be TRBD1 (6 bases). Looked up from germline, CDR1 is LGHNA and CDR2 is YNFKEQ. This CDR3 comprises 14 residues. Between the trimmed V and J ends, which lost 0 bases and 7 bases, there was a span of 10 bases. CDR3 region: CASSQDTGLNEQFF. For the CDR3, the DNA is TGTGCCAGCAGCCAAGATACAGGGTTGAATGAGCAGTTCTTC.

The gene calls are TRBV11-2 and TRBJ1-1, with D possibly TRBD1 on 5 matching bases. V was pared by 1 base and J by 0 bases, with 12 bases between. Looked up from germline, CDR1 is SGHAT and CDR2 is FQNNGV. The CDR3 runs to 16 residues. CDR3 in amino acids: CASSLGYMDMNTEAFF. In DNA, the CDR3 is TGTGCCAGCAGCTTAGGGTACATGGACATGAACACTGAAGCTTTCTTT.

The CDR3 sequence: CASSITSRSYEQYF. CDR3 coding DNA: TGTGCCAGCAGTATCACAAGCCGCTCCTACGAGCAGTACTTC. The chain couples TRBV28 to TRBJ2-7; D gene uncertain. This CDR3 has 14 amino acids. V was shortened by 5 bases and J by 0 bases, with 11 bases between the two germline ends. From germline, CDR1 is MDHEN and CDR2 SYDVKM.

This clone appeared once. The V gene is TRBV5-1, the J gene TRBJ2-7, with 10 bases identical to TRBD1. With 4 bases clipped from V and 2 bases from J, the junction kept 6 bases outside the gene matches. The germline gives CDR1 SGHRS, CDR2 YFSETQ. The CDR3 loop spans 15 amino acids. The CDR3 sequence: CASSKRTGGPYEQYF. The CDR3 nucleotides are TGCGCCAGCAGCAAAAGGACAGGGGGGCCCTACGAGCAGTACTTC.

DNA of the CDR3: TGTGCCAGCAGCTCCCCGGGCGACCTAAAAGACACTGAAGCTTTCTTT. Its protein product is CASSSPGDLKDTEAFF. This rearrangement joins TRBV5-4 to TRBJ1-1; unclear D gene. The length of the CDR3 is 16 residues. Germline assignment: CDR1 SGHNT and CDR2 YYREEE (reference sequence). Trimming took 3 bases from V and 3 from J, leaving 18 bases between them.

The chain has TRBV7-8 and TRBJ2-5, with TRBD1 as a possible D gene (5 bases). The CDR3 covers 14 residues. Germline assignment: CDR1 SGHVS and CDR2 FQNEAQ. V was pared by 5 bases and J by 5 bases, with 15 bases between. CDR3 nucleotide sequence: TGTGCCAGCAGCCCGATCAGGGTATGGGAGACCCAGTACTTC. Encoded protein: CASSPIRVWETQYF.

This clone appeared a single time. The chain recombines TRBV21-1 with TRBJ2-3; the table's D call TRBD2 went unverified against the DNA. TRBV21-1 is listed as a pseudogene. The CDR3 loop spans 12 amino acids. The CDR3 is CARLRDSDTQYF. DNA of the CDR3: TGTGCCAGGCTCCGGGACTCAGATACGCAGTATTTT.

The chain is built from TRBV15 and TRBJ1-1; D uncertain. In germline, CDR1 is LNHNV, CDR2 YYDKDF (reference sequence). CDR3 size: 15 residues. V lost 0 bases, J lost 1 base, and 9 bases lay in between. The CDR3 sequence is CATSRDSGWNTEAFF. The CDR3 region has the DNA TGTGCCACCAGCAGAGATAGCGGTTGGAACACTGAAGCTTTCTTT.

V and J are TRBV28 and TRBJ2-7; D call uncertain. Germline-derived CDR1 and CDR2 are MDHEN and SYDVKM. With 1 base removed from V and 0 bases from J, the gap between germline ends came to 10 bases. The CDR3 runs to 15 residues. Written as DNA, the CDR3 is TGTGCCAGCAGTTTATTGGAGTCATACTCCTACGAGCAGTACTTC. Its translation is CASSLLESYSYEQYF. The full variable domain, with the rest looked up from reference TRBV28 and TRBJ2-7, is DVKVTQSSRYLVKRTGEKVFLECVQDMDHENMFWYRQDPGLGLRLIYFSYDVKMKEKGDIPEGYSVSREKKERFSLILESASTNQTSMYLCASSLLESYSYEQYFGPGTRLTVT.